What follows describes a single TCR beta chain. The antigen is undetermined. Trimming took 4 bases from V and 3 from J, leaving 10 bases between them. This CDR3 region has 13 residues. Germline values: CDR1 ENHRY, CDR2 SYGVKD. The data were taken from a study of OX40 agonist ivuxolimab in advanced cancers. Produced via immunoSEQ multiplex PCR; TCRdb's table is partial and in-frame only. The sample consists of around 30,000 clones, about nine tenths of them appearing once. Whole-study findings and limits: Compared with CD4+, CD8+ T cells on average had more expanded clones.

This specimen was CD4+ or CD8+ T cells sorted from blood, taken in a trial of the OX40 agonist ivuxolimab. The chain recombines TRBV10-3 with TRBJ2-7; D not resolved. This sequence originates from an adult with an advanced solid tumor such as melanoma, head and neck, liver or kidney cancer. In nucleotides, the CDR3 is TGTGCCATCAGTGGTGATTTTGGCTACGAGCAGTACTTC. This encodes CAISGDFGYEQYF.